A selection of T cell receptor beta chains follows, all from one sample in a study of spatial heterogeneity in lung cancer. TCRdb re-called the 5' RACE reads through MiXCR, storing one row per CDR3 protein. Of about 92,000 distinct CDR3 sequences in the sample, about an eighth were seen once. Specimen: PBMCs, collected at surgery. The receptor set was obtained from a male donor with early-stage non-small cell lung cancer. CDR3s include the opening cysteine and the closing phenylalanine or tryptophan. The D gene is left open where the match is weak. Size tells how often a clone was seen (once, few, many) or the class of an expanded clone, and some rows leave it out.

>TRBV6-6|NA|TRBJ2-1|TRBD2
TGTGCCAGCAGTGAGACTAGCGGGAGATCAGGAGAGCAGTTCTTC
CASSETSGRSGEQFF
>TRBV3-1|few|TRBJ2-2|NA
TGTGCCAGCAGCGAAGGCGCCGGGGAGCTGTTTTTT
CASSEGAGELFF
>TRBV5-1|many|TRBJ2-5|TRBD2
TGCGCCAGCAGCTTGGAGGGCGGGGGGACCCAAGAGACCCAGTACTTC
CASSLEGGGTQETQYF
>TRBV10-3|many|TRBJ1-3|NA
TGTGCCATCAGGGACAGCTCTGGAAACACCATATATTTT
CAIRDSSGNTIYF
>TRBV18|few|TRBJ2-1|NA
TGTGCCAGCTCACCCTTCCAGGGTGATGAGCAGTTCTTC
CASSPFQGDEQFF
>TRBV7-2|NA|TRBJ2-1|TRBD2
TGTGCCAGCAGCTCACTAGCGGGACCCTACAATGAGCAGTTCTTC
CASSSLAGPYNEQFF
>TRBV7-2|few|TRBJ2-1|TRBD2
TGTGCCAGCAGCAAAACTAGCGGGACCAACAATGAGCAGTTCTTC
CASSKTSGTNNEQFF
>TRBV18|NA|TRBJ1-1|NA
TGTGCCAGCTCCCCGGACAGAATGAACACTGAAGCTTTCTTT
CASSPDRMNTEAFF
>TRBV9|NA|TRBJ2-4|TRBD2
TGTGCCAGCAGCCTTTCCCGCGGCGGGAGGTTTGACATTCAGTACTTC
CASSLSRGGRFDIQYF
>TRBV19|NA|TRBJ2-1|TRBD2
TGTGCCAGTAGGGAGCGGGAGTCGGCTGTTGAGCAGTTCTTC
CASRERESAVEQFF
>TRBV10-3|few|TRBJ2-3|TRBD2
TGTGCCATCAGTGAAGGAGCGGGGGAGTCAGATACGCAGTATTTT
CAISEGAGESDTQYF
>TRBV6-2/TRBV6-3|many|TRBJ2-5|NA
TGTGCCAGCAGATCCAACCAAGAGACCCAGTACTTC
CASRSNQETQYF
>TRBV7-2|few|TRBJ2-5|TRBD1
TGTGCCAGCAGCTATCGGACAGGGACGTTCTACGAGACCCAGTACTTC
CASSYRTGTFYETQYF
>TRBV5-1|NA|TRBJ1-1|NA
TGCGCCAGTAGCTGGGGGGCGGGTTCCACGAACACTGAAGCTTTCTTT
CASSWGAGSTNTEAFF
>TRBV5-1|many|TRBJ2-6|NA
TGCGCCAGCAGCTTCCGACACCTCTCTGGGGCCAACGTCCTGACTTTC
CASSFRHLSGANVLTF
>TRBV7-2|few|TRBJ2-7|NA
TGTGCCAGCAGCCCGCGGGACATTACCTACGAGCAGTACTTC
CASSPRDITYEQYF
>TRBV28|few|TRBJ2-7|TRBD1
TGTGCCAGCAGTTCGACAGGGTTGAGCGAGCAGTACTTC
CASSSTGLSEQYF
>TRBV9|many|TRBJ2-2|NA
TGTGCCAGCAGCGTAGTGGGGAACACCGGGGAGCTGTTTTTT
CASSVVGNTGELFF
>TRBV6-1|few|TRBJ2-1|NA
TGTGCCAGCAGTGAAACGGTGTTTCCCTACAATGAGCAGTTCTTC
CASSETVFPYNEQFF
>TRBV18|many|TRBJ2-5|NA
TGTGCCAGCTCAGCCCAAGAGACCCAGTACTTC
CASSAQETQYF
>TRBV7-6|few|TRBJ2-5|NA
TGTGCCAGCAGCTCCGGGGTAGCGGCCCAGTACTTC
CASSSGVAAQYF
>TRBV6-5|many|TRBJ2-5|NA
TGTGCCAGCAGTTATGCGGAGACCCAGTACTTC
CASSYAETQYF
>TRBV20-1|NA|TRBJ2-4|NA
TGCAGTGCTAACCTGGGACACGGAAAGGACATTCAGTACTTC
CSANLGHGKDIQYF
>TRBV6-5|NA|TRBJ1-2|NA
TGTGCCAGCAGTTACTACAGGGAAGCTAACTATGGCTACACCTTC
CASSYYREANYGYTF
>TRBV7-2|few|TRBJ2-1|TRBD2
TGTGCCAGCAGCTTAGTAGGTAGCGGGAGGTACAATGAGCAGTTCTTC
CASSLVGSGRYNEQFF
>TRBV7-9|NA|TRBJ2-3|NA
TGTGCCAGCAGCGTACTCCGGACAGATACGCAGTATTTT
CASSVLRTDTQYF
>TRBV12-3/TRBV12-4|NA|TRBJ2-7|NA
TGTGCCAGCAGTCCCCTAATGTCGGGGGACGAGCAGTACTTC
CASSPLMSGDEQYF
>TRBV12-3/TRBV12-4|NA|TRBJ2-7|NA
TGTGCCAGCGCACGCGCTGGGGGCCAGTACTTC
CASARAGGQYF
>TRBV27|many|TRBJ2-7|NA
TGTGCCAGCAGTTCAGGGGACTCCTACGAGCAGTACTTC
CASSSGDSYEQYF
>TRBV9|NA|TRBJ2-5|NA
TGTGCCAGCAGCGTCGGAGCTGTTGCGTCGGAGACCCAGTACTTC
CASSVGAVASETQYF
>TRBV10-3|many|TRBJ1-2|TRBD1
TGTGCCATCAGGAGACAGGGGGAGAAAGGTTATGGCTACACCTTC
CAIRRQGEKGYGYTF
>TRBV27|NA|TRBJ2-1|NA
TGTGCCAGCAGTTATCATAATTCAAACAATGAGCAGTTCTTC
CASSYHNSNNEQFF
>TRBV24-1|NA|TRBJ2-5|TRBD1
TGTGCCACCGCCCCTGACAGGGGGACGGAGACCCAGTACTTC
CATAPDRGTETQYF
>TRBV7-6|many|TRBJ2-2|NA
TGTGCCAGCAGCCCCCGGGGGACACCGAACACCGGGGAGCTGTTTTTT
CASSPRGTPNTGELFF
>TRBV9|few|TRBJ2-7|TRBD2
TGTGCCAGCAGCGTAGGGGTGGCGGGAGGGTTCGACGAGCAGTACTTC
CASSVGVAGGFDEQYF
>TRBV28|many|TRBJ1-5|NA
TGTGCCAGCTGCGTGGGGGGTTATCAGCCCCAGCATTTT
CASCVGGYQPQHF
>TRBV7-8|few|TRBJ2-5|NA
TGTGCCAGCAGCTTAGTAGATGCCCACCGGTACTTC
CASSLVDAHRYF
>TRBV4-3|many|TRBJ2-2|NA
TGCGCCAGCAGCCAAGACCCCCTACTGGACACCGGGGAGCTGTTTTTT
CASSQDPLLDTGELFF
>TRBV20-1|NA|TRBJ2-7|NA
TGCAGTGCTAGTAGCCAGTCCTACGAGCAGTACTTC
CSASSQSYEQYF
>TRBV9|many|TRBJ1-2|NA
TGTGCCAGCAGCGTAGGCAGGGCGGGGATCTATGGCTACACCTTC
CASSVGRAGIYGYTF
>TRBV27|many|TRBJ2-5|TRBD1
TGTGCCACCCAGGGGGCAGGGCGTCTACAAGAGACCCAGTACTTC
CATQGAGRLQETQYF
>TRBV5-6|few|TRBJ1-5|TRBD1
TGTGCCAGCAGCGTGACAGGGGAAAGAGCCCCTTTCAATCAGCCCCAGCATTTT
CASSVTGERAPFNQPQHF
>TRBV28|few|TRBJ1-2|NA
TGTGCCAGCAGCCCAGGGGTCCCCGAGCATGGCTACACCTTC
CASSPGVPEHGYTF
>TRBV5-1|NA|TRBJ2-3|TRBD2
TGCGCCAGCAGCTTGGCAGCGGGAGCGATAGATACGCAGTATTTT
CASSLAAGAIDTQYF
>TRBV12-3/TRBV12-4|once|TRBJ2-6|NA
TGTGCCAGCAGTTTATTGGGGGCGAGCTCTGGGGCCAACGTCCTGACTTTC
CASSLLGASSGANVLTF